A selection of T cell receptor beta chains follows, all from one sample in a study of T-cell reconstitution after alpha-beta-depleted transplantation in children. TCRdb ran MiXCR on the PCR reads and lists one entry per CDR3 protein. The sample has some 550,000 distinct CDR3 sequences; about 21% are singletons. Sequences were derived from PBMCs, mostly from graft donor cells, sampled 360 days after TCRalphabeta/CD19-depleted stem cell transplant. The receptor set was obtained from a boy under two years old who had a stem cell transplant for acute myeloid leukemia, so the T cells may come from the graft donor. The CDR3 runs from the conserved cysteine through the conserved F or W. A D gene is named only where the DNA matches it firmly. Clone size is not always given. Where it is, it says once, few, many or a class for expanded clones.

j_call: TRBJ2-3
d_call: TRBD2
clone_size: many
v_call: TRBV6-1
cdr3_nt: TGTGCCAGCAGCTGGGCGACTAGCGGGGGCCCAGATACGCAGTATTTT
cdr3_aa: CASSWATSGGPDTQYF

j_call: TRBJ1-3
d_call: TRBD1
clone_size: many
v_call: TRBV7-6
cdr3_nt: TGTGCCAGCAGCTTAGCGCCCGGGACAGGGGCTGGAAACACCATATATTTT
cdr3_aa: CASSLAPGTGAGNTIYF

j_call: TRBJ1-4
d_call: NA
clone_size: few
v_call: TRBV20-1
cdr3_nt: TGCAGTGCTGGCCGGGGTACTAATGAAAAACTGTTTTTT
cdr3_aa: CSAGRGTNEKLFF

j_call: TRBJ2-3
d_call: TRBD1
clone_size: NA
v_call: TRBV7-2
cdr3_nt: TGTGCCAGCAGCACTACAGGGGGCGTAGCAGATACGCAGTATTTT
cdr3_aa: CASSTTGGVADTQYF

j_call: TRBJ1-6
d_call: NA
clone_size: few
v_call: TRBV20-1
cdr3_nt: TGCAGTGCTAGAGATCCCATGAAGTCGGGGGGACTGGGAGATAATTCACCCCTCCACTTT
cdr3_aa: CSARDPMKSGGLGDNSPLHF

j_call: TRBJ1-1
d_call: NA
clone_size: NA
v_call: TRBV5-6
cdr3_nt: TGTGCCAGCAGCGCCCCCTCGGACAGCCTGAACACTGAAGCTTTCTTT
cdr3_aa: CASSAPSDSLNTEAFF

j_call: TRBJ2-7
d_call: NA
clone_size: few
v_call: TRBV10-3
cdr3_nt: TGTGCCATCAGTAGTCCCGGGTTCCACGAGCAGTACTTC
cdr3_aa: CAISSPGFHEQYF

j_call: TRBJ2-5
d_call: TRBD1
clone_size: few
v_call: TRBV7-9
cdr3_nt: TGTGCCAGCAGCCAGACAGGGGGGCCGAGGGAGACCCAGTACTTC
cdr3_aa: CASSQTGGPRETQYF

j_call: TRBJ2-3
d_call: TRBD2
clone_size: NA
v_call: TRBV12-3/TRBV12-4
cdr3_nt: TGTACCAGCAGTTCCCTAGCGGGGGGGCGAAGGAGCACAGATACGCAGTATTTT
cdr3_aa: CTSSSLAGGRRSTDTQYF

j_call: TRBJ2-3
d_call: TRBD1
clone_size: many
v_call: TRBV11-2
cdr3_nt: TGTGCCAGCAGCTTGGGAGGGACAGGGTCGGATACGCAGTATTTT
cdr3_aa: CASSLGGTGSDTQYF

j_call: TRBJ1-3
d_call: TRBD1
clone_size: many
v_call: TRBV7-2
cdr3_nt: TGTGCCAGCAGCCCCCGGACAGGGGGAGGAAACACCATATATTTT
cdr3_aa: CASSPRTGGGNTIYF

j_call: TRBJ1-1
d_call: NA
clone_size: NA
v_call: TRBV12-3/TRBV12-4
cdr3_nt: TGTGCCAGCAGGCAGGACATGGCCACTGAAGCTTTCTTT
cdr3_aa: CASRQDMATEAFF

j_call: TRBJ2-4
d_call: NA
clone_size: NA
v_call: TRBV20-1
cdr3_nt: TGCAGTGCTATCTACAGAGAAAACATTCAGTACTTC
cdr3_aa: CSAIYRENIQYF

j_call: TRBJ1-2
d_call: NA
clone_size: many
v_call: TRBV12-3/TRBV12-4
cdr3_nt: TGTGCCAGCGAGGGGGTGTCCTATGGCTACACCTTC
cdr3_aa: CASEGVSYGYTF

j_call: TRBJ1-2
d_call: NA
clone_size: NA
v_call: TRBV29-1
cdr3_nt: TGCAGCGTTGAAGCGGCCATAAGGGGGTCTAACTATGGCTACACCTTC
cdr3_aa: CSVEAAIRGSNYGYTF

j_call: TRBJ1-6
d_call: NA
clone_size: NA
v_call: TRBV6-1
cdr3_nt: TGTGCCAGCAGCATAAGGGACAATTCACCCCTCCACTTT
cdr3_aa: CASSIRDNSPLHF

j_call: TRBJ2-7
d_call: NA
clone_size: few
v_call: TRBV7-2
cdr3_nt: TGTGCCAGCAGCTTCTCGGTGGACCCCTACGAGCAGTACTTC
cdr3_aa: CASSFSVDPYEQYF

j_call: TRBJ2-3
d_call: NA
clone_size: few
v_call: TRBV6-5
cdr3_nt: TGTGCCAGCAGTTCTAGGACGCAGACAGATACGCAGTATTTT
cdr3_aa: CASSSRTQTDTQYF

j_call: TRBJ1-1
d_call: NA
clone_size: NA
v_call: TRBV29-1
cdr3_nt: TGCAGCGCATACAGGGATAACACTGAAGCTTTCTTT
cdr3_aa: CSAYRDNTEAFF

j_call: TRBJ2-5
d_call: NA
clone_size: NA
v_call: TRBV28
cdr3_nt: TGTGCCAGCAGTCCCGCTCGAGCACACTTGGGAGAGACCCAGTACTTC
cdr3_aa: CASSPARAHLGETQYF

j_call: TRBJ2-5
d_call: NA
clone_size: few
v_call: TRBV12-3/TRBV12-4
cdr3_nt: TGTGCCAGCAGGGGACACTTTCAAGAGACCCAGTACTTC
cdr3_aa: CASRGHFQETQYF

j_call: TRBJ1-4
d_call: NA
clone_size: few
v_call: TRBV15
cdr3_nt: TGTGCCACCAGCAGAGAGAGACATACGACAGAAAAACTGTTTTTT
cdr3_aa: CATSRERHTTEKLFF